These 4 T cell receptor beta chains were sequenced from one sample in a study of blood T cell repertoires in COVID-19. TCRdb's copy holds only in-frame clones and misses some; the assay was immunoSEQ multiplex PCR. The sample has 110,000 to 150,000 clones, roughly 85% seen once. The source material was peripheral blood. These receptors were taken from a man between 50 and 59 years old with acute or convalescent COVID-19.

CDR3 coding DNA: TGTGCCTGGACGTTATGGGGCGCAGATACGCAGTATTTT. Protein product: CAWTLWGADTQYF. The chain combines TRBV30 with TRBJ2-3; D is possibly TRBD1 (5 bases). This CDR3 spans 13 amino acids. The V gene's germline CDR1 is GTSNPN and CDR2 SVGIG (reference sequence). The V gene lost 4 bases and the J gene lost 4 bases, with 12 bases spanning the gap.

The sample holds one count of this clone. The V gene is TRBV18, the J gene TRBJ1-2, with 7 bases fitting TRBD1. V lost 0 bases to trimming and J lost 1 base; unmatched junction nucleotides: 5. Germline V gene data show CDR1 as KGHSH and CDR2 as LQKENI. The length of the CDR3 is 16 residues. The CDR3: CASSPPGTDRNYGYTF. The DNA for the CDR3 is TGTGCCAGCTCACCACCAGGGACAGACCGTAACTATGGCTACACCTTC.

V gene TRBV27 combines with J gene TRBJ1-1, with 7 positions matching TRBD1. CDR1 is MNHEY and CDR2 is SMNVEV in the germline V gene (reference sequence). Trimming removed 5 bases from V and 0 bases from J; junction bases left unmatched: 12. This CDR3 region has 17 residues. CDR3 DNA: TGTGCCAGCAGTCCCCTCTCGGCCGGACAGGTGAACACTGAAGCTTTCTTT. It specifies CASSPLSAGQVNTEAFF.

The chain couples TRBV5-1 to TRBJ2-7; D may be TRBD2 (5 bases). The CDR3 has 14 amino acids. V shed 4 bases and J shed 3 bases, with 14 bases lying between them. The germline gives CDR1 SGHRS, CDR2 YFSETQ. The CDR3 here is CASSQHSGNYEQYF. CDR3 in DNA: TGCGCCAGCAGCCAGCACAGCGGCAACTACGAGCAGTACTTC.